This T cell receptor (beta chain) was recorded in a study of blood T cell repertoires in COVID-19. Study details: There were acute and convalescent COVID-19 samples, and they came from the United States, Italy and Spain. PBMCs, B-cell-depleted T cells, or T cells provided the cDNA or gDNA that made up the material.

The CDR3 sequence is 14 residues long. With 1 base removed from V and 3 bases from J, the gap between germline ends came to 7 bases. CDR1 is SGHAT, CDR2 FQNNGV, per germline. In the original analysis: Amplified reference gene primers provided the basis for estimating nucleated cell counts. Sequencing used immunoSEQ multiplex PCR; TCRdb keeps in-frame clones, though not all of them. V, J and clone size are those of that table, while D and trimming were read from the DNA. Altogether about 200,000 clones are present, approximately 80% being singletons, with the ten largest covering about 6.9%. Sample: peripheral blood. The source of this sequence is a human donor with acute or convalescent COVID-19. The donor label of this sample is uncertain. The chain employs TRBV11-2 and TRBJ1-5; D possibly corresponds to TRBD1 (5 bases). The CDR3 sequence: CASSLGQFNQPQHF. The CDR3 DNA sequence: TGTGCCAGCAGCTTAGGACAGTTCAATCAGCCCCAGCATTTT. Supplemented by reference TRBV11-2 and TRBJ1-5, the full variable domain reads EAGVAQSPRYKIIEKRQSVAFWCNPISGHATLYWYQQILGQGPKLLIQFQNNGVVDDSQLPKDRFSAERLKGVDSTLKIQPAKLEDSAVYLCASSLGQFNQPQHFGDGTRLSIL.